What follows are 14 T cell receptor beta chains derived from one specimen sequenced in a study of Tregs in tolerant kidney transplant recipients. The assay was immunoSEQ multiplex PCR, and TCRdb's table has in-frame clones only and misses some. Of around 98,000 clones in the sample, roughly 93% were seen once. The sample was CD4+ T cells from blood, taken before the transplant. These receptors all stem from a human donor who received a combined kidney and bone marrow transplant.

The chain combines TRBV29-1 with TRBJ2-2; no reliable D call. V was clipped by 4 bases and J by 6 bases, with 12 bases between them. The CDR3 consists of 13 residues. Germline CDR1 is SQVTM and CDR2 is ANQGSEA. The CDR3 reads CSVVGQTSGELFF. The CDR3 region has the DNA TGCAGCGTTGTTGGGCAGACGTCCGGGGAGCTGTTTTTT.

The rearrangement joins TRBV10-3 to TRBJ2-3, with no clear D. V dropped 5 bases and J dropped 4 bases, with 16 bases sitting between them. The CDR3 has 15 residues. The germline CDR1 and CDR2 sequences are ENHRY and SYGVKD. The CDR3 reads CAISKTLPGPDTQYF. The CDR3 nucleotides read TGTGCCATCAGTAAGACCCTCCCAGGTCCAGATACGCAGTATTTT.

The CDR3 sequence: CASSGQKGANTEAFF. Here the CDR3 DNA reads TGTGCCAGCAGTGGGCAGAAGGGGGCGAACACTGAAGCTTTCTTT. The rearrangement uses TRBV25-1 and TRBJ1-1; 7 positions match TRBD1. In germline, CDR1 is MGHDK, CDR2 SYGVNS. After removal of 4 bases from V and 1 base from J, the junction contained 6 bases not matched to a gene. The CDR3 covers 15 residues.

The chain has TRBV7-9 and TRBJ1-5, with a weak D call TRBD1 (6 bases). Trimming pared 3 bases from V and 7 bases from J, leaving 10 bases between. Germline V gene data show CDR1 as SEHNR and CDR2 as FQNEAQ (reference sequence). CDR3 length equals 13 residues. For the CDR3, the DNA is TGTGCCAGCAGCTTGGGGGCCTGGCAGCCCCAGCATTTT. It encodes CASSLGAWQPQHF.

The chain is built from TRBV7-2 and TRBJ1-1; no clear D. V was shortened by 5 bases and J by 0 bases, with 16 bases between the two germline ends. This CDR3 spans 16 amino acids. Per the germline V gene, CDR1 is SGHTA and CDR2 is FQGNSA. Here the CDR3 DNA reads TGTGCCAGCAGCCCCCCCGGAGGAGTCCTGAACACTGAAGCTTTCTTT. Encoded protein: CASSPPGGVLNTEAFF.

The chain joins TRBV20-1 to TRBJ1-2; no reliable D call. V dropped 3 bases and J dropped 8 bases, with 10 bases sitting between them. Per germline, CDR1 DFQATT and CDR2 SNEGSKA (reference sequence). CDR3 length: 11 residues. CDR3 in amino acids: CSASPGEGYTF. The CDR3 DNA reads TGCAGTGCTAGCCCCGGAGAAGGCTACACCTTC.

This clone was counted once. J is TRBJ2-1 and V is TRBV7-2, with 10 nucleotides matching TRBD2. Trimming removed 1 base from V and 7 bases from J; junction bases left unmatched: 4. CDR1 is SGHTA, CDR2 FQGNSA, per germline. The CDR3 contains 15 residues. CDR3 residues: CASSLGSGGPNEQFF. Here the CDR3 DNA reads TGTGCCAGCAGCTTAGGTAGCGGGGGGCCGAATGAGCAGTTCTTC.

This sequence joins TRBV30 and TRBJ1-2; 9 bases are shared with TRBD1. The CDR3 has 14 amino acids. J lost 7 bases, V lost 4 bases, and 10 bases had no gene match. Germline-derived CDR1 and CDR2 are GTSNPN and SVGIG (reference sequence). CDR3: CAWIVDGTGFGYTF. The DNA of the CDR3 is TGTGCCTGGATCGTAGACGGGACAGGGTTTGGCTACACCTTC.

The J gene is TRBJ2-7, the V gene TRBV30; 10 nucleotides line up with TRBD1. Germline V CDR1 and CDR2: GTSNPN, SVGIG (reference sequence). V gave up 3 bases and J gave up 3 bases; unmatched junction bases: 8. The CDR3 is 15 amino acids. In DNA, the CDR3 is TGTGCCTGGAGCTTAGGGACAGGGGCATACTACGAGCAGTACTTC. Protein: CAWSLGTGAYYEQYF.

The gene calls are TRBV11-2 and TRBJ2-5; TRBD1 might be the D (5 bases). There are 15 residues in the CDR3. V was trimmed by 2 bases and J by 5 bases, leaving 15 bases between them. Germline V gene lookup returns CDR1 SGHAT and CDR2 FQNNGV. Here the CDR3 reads CASSLRVQGSETQYF. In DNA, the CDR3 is TGTGCCAGCAGCTTACGAGTTCAGGGCTCCGAGACCCAGTACTTC.

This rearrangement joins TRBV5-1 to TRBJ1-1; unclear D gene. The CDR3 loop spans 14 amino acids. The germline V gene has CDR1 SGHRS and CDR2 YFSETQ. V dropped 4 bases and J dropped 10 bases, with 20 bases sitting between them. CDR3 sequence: CASSQASRRTRAFF. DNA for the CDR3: TGCGCCAGCAGCCAGGCCAGTCGAAGAACCCGAGCTTTCTTT.

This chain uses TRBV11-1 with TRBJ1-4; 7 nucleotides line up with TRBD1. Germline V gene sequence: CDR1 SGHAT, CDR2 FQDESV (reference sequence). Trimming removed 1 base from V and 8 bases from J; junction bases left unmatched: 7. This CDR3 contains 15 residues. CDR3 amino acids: CASSLGRGRGEKLFF. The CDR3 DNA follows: TGTGCCAGCAGCTTAGGAAGGGGGCGAGGAGAAAAACTGTTTTTT.

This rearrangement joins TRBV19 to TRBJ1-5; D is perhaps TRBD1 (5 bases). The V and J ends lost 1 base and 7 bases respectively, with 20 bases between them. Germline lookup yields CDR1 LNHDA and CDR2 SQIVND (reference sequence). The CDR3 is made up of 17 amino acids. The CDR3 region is CASSIALWGASHQPQHF. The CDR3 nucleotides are TGTGCCAGTAGTATAGCCCTTTGGGGCGCGTCTCACCAGCCCCAGCATTTT.

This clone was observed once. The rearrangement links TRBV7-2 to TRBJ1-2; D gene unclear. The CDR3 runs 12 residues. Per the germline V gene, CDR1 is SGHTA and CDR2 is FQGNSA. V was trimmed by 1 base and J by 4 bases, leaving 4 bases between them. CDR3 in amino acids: CASSLGGYGYTF. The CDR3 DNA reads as TGTGCCAGCAGCTTAGGAGGCTATGGCTACACCTTC.